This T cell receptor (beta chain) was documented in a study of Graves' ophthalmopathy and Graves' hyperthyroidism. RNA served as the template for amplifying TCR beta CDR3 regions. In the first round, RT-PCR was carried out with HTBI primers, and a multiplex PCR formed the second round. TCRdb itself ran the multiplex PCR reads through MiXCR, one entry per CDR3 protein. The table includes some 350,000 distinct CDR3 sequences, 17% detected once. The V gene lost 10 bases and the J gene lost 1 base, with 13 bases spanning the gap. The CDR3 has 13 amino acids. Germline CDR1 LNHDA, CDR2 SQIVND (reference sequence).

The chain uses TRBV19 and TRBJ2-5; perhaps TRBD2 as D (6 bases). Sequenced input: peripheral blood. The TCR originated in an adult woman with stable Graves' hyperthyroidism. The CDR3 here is CATLRDSQETQYF. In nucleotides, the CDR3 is TGTGCCACCCTACGGGACTCCCAAGAGACCCAGTACTTC.